A single sample is the source of the 24 T cell receptor beta chains below, sequenced in a study of control samples from healthy donors and cancer patients. Sequenced by immunoSEQ multiplex PCR; TCRdb stores in-frame clones only, minus some. The table lists nearly 200,000 clones, roughly nine tenths of them singletons. The sample comprised blood. The receptors originated from a man aged 30 to 39 in good health.

The rearrangement joins TRBV2 to TRBJ1-1, with D possibly matching TRBD1 (5 bases). From germline, CDR1 is SNHLY and CDR2 FYNNEI. The CDR3 is 11 residues long. The V and J ends lost 6 bases and 5 bases respectively, with 7 bases between them. The CDR3 DNA reads as TGTGCCAGCAGAAAGGGGACTGAAGCTTTCTTT. This codes for CASRKGTEAFF.

V gene TRBV5-5 combines with J gene TRBJ2-4, with D possibly called TRBD1 or TRBD2 (5 bases each). The CDR3 sequence is 14 residues long. Trimming took off 4 bases at V and 9 bases at J, with 17 bases between the two ends. The germline CDR1 and CDR2 sequences are SGHKS and YYEKEE (reference sequence). The DNA of the CDR3 is TGTGCCAGCAGCCGGCAAGGGACCGGAGGCATTCAGTACTTC. It encodes CASSRQGTGGIQYF.

The V and J genes are TRBV6-5 and TRBJ1-2; D is unclear. CDR1 MNHEY and CDR2 SVGAGI come from the germline V gene. The CDR3 is 13 residues long. With 2 bases removed from V and 7 bases from J, the gap between germline ends came to 11 bases. The CDR3 is CASSYEGSFGYTF. CDR3 in DNA: TGTGCCAGCAGTTACGAGGGAAGTTTTGGCTACACCTTC.

This clone has only a few counts. The V gene is TRBV19, the J gene TRBJ1-5; D remains ambiguous. Trimming stripped 10 bases from V and 6 bases from J, with 13 bases between. There are 12 residues in the CDR3. The germline V gene encodes CDR1 LNHDA and CDR2 SQIVND (reference sequence). The CDR3 is CATSGSGQPQHF. Here the CDR3 DNA reads TGTGCCACCTCGGGCTCGGGTCAGCCCCAGCATTTT.

V gene TRBV6-5 combines with J gene TRBJ2-2; 7 nucleotides match TRBD2. Germline values: CDR1 MNHEY, CDR2 SVGAGI. The CDR3 runs to 13 residues. V was clipped by 6 bases and J by 6 bases; unmatched bases: 4. CDR3 amino acids: CASSILASGELFF. As DNA, the CDR3 is TGTGCCAGCAGCATACTAGCGTCCGGGGAGCTGTTTTTT.

The chain has TRBV19 and TRBJ2-2, with D maybe TRBD2 (6 bases). Trimming cost V 0 bases and J 5 bases, with 10 bases left between them. Per the germline V gene, CDR1 is LNHDA and CDR2 is SQIVND (reference sequence). The CDR3 sequence is 15 residues long. The CDR3 nucleotides are TGTGCCAGTAGTATAGACGGAGGGGCAACCGGGGAGCTGTTTTTT. Translation: CASSIDGGATGELFF.

The chain couples TRBV4-1 to TRBJ2-1, with D perhaps TRBD1 (6 bases). Germline-derived CDR1 and CDR2 are MGHRA and YSYEKL. The CDR3 sequence is 16 residues long. Trimming removed 3 bases from V and 7 bases from J, with 19 bases in between. Here the CDR3 reads CASSQPHRDAWNEQFF. The CDR3 DNA reads as TGCGCCAGCAGCCAGCCCCACAGGGACGCTTGGAATGAGCAGTTCTTC.

This chain joins TRBV5-1 and TRBJ2-7; 8 bases map to TRBD1. With 0 bases clipped from V and 5 bases from J, the junction kept 4 bases outside the gene matches. Per the germline V gene, CDR1 is SGHRS and CDR2 is YFSETQ. The CDR3 consists of 14 residues. CDR3 DNA sequence: TGCGCCAGCAGCTTGGGGTTGACAGGGGACGAGCAGTACTTC. This translates into CASSLGLTGDEQYF.

V is TRBV5-8 and J is TRBJ2-3; D remains ambiguous. CDR1 SGHTS and CDR2 YDEGEE come from the germline V gene. V was pared by 4 bases and J by 0 bases, with 15 bases between. CDR3 length: 16 residues. CDR3 residues: CASSLPSLLSTDTQYF. In nucleotides, the CDR3 is TGTGCCAGCAGCCTCCCTTCGCTCCTGAGCACAGATACGCAGTATTTT. The variable domain in full, completed from reference TRBV5-8 and TRBJ2-3, reads EAGVTQSPTHLIKTRGQQATLRCSPISGHTSVYWYQQALGLGLQFLLWYDEGEERNRGNFPPRFSGRQFPNYSSELNVNALELEDSALYLCASSLPSLLSTDTQYFGPGTRLTVL.

This chain joins TRBV13 and TRBJ2-1, with D perhaps TRBD2 (6 bases). This CDR3 spans 15 amino acids. The V gene lost 4 bases and the J gene lost 0 bases, with 10 bases spanning the gap. Looked up from germline, CDR1 is PRHDT and CDR2 is FYEKMQ (reference sequence). The CDR3 DNA follows: TGTGCCAGCAGCTCGGACGGGAGCTCCTACAATGAGCAGTTCTTC. Translation: CASSSDGSSYNEQFF.

The V call is TRBV3-1 (or the pseudogene TRBV3-2), the J call TRBJ2-3, with 11 bases that match TRBD2. The CDR3 is 19 residues long. V lost 3 bases to trimming and J lost 2 bases; unmatched junction nucleotides: 13. Germline-derived CDR1 and CDR2 are LGHDT and YNNKEL (reference sequence). DNA for the CDR3: TGTGCCAGCAGCCATGTAGCGGGGGGGCCGTCTCGGTCCACAGATACGCAGTATTTT. It encodes CASSHVAGGPSRSTDTQYF.

This clone occurred once. The gene calls are TRBV9 and TRBJ2-3; D is possibly TRBD1 (6 bases). There are 14 residues in the CDR3. Germline values: CDR1 SGDLS, CDR2 YYNGEE. The ends were cut back, 4 bases at V and 8 bases at J, with 17 bases in the middle. The CDR3 sequence is CASSSSGLGGTQYF. The CDR3 bases are TGTGCCAGCAGCTCCTCAGGGCTAGGGGGTACGCAGTATTTT.

The rearrangement uses TRBV6-6 and TRBJ2-3; 8 bases map to TRBD1. The CDR3 sequence is 14 residues long. V was pared by 2 bases and J by 14 bases, with 12 bases of the junction left unmatched. Germline V CDR1 and CDR2: MNHNY, SVGAGI (reference sequence). The chain's CDR3 is CASSYVLRDRFRYF. CDR3 coding DNA: TGTGCCAGCAGTTACGTGTTGAGGGACAGGTTTCGGTATTTT.

This clone was seen only once. This rearrangement joins TRBV24-1 to TRBJ2-2; TRBD1 is a possible D gene (5 bases). V lost 3 bases and J lost 1, with 11 bases in between. The germline V gene encodes CDR1 KGHDR and CDR2 SFDVKD. This CDR3 is built from 16 residues. The CDR3 protein is CATSDGARENTGELFF. The CDR3, as DNA: TGTGCCACCAGTGATGGGGCCAGGGAGAACACCGGGGAGCTGTTTTTT.

This clone has just one count. This sequence joins TRBV4-2 and TRBJ1-6; D uncertain. The germline gives CDR1 LGHNA, CDR2 YNFKEQ. Trimming cost V 0 bases and J 1 base, with 13 bases left between them. The CDR3 is 18 amino acids. CDR3 in amino acids: CASSQEEVTSSYNSPLHF. In nucleotides, the CDR3 is TGTGCCAGCAGCCAAGAGGAGGTGACGTCTTCCTATAATTCACCCCTCCACTTT.

The V call is TRBV28, the J call TRBJ1-4; 8 bases match TRBD1. CDR3 length: 13 amino acids. Trimming cost V 8 bases and J 4 bases; bases outside gene matches: 3. Germline lookup yields CDR1 MDHEN and CDR2 SYDVKM. The CDR3 is CASGQGGNEKLFF. The CDR3, as DNA: TGTGCCAGCGGACAGGGAGGTAATGAAAAACTGTTTTTT.

The chain is built from TRBV7-2 and TRBJ2-7, with TRBD2 as a possible D gene (5 bases). CDR1 is SGHTA and CDR2 is FQGNSA in the germline V gene. The CDR3 consists of 15 residues. Trimming shortened V by 5 bases and J by 6 bases, and 20 bases separated the two germline ends. CDR3 bases: TGTGCCAGCAGCCCTAGAGTCGGGGTCTCAGGCGAGCAGTACTTC. This sequence encodes CASSPRVGVSGEQYF.

This clone was seen a handful of times. The rearrangement uses TRBV5-7 and TRBJ2-6; D is undetermined. TRBV5-7 is an ORF for which the function is uncertain. The CDR3 has 15 residues. V gave up 1 base and J gave up 4 bases, with 9 bases separating them. The CDR3 spells CASSLKSAGANVLTF. CDR3 coding DNA: TGTGCCAGCAGCTTGAAATCCGCCGGGGCCAACGTCCTGACTTTC.

J is TRBJ1-4 and V is TRBV4-1; D gene uncertain. Trimming left V 1 base short and J 0 bases short, with 6 bases between. CDR3 length: 15 amino acids. Germline loops: CDR1 MGHRA, CDR2 YSYEKL. CDR3 in DNA: TGCGCCAGCAGCCAAGGTGTCGCAACTAATGAAAAACTGTTTTTT. As protein: CASSQGVATNEKLFF.

This sequence joins TRBV11-2 and TRBJ1-3; unclear D gene. The V gene lost 5 bases and the J gene lost 0 bases, with 14 bases spanning the gap. Germline lookup yields CDR1 SGHAT and CDR2 FQNNGV. The CDR3 sequence is 16 residues long. The CDR3 sequence: CASSLRAGGSGNTIYF. The CDR3 coding sequence is TGTGCCAGCAGCCTGCGGGCCGGAGGCTCTGGAAACACCATATATTTT.

The rearrangement links TRBV2 to TRBJ1-5, with 8 bases lining up with TRBD1. Germline lookup yields CDR1 SNHLY and CDR2 FYNNEI. With V trimmed by 7 bases and J by 5 bases, 7 bases remained unmatched. The CDR3 covers 14 residues. CDR3 sequence: CASTMDREYQPQHF. As DNA, the CDR3 is TGTGCCAGCACCATGGACAGGGAATATCAGCCCCAGCATTTT.

A word on this clone: Different DNA sequences within this sample yield the same CDR3. The chain recombines TRBV14 with TRBJ1-2; perhaps TRBD1 as D (5 bases). The CDR3 sequence is 13 residues long. From germline, CDR1 is SGHDN and CDR2 FVKESK. Trimming took 1 base from V and 4 from J, leaving 7 bases between them. CDR3 DNA: TGTGCCAGCAGCCAAGGGGGGGGCTATGGCTACACCTTC. It translates to CASSQGGGYGYTF.

This chain connects TRBV5-6 to TRBJ2-1; TRBD1 matches at 7 bases. With V trimmed by 5 bases and J by 5 bases, 1 base remained unmatched. The CDR3 extends over 12 amino acids. Germline CDR1 SGHDT, CDR2 YYEEEE. The DNA of the CDR3 is TGTGCCAGCAGTACAGGGGACAATGAGCAGTTCTTC. It encodes CASSTGDNEQFF.

The gene calls are TRBV7-2 and TRBJ1-1; no firm D call. The germline V gene encodes CDR1 SGHTA and CDR2 FQGNSA. The CDR3 loop spans 14 amino acids. The V end lost 0 bases, the J end lost 11 bases, and 16 bases lay between the germline ends. For the CDR3, the DNA is TGTGCCAGCAGCTTAGCAGGGCAGCTTTTAGGGGCTTTCTTT. Protein: CASSLAGQLLGAFF. The entire variable domain, with the rest obtained from reference TRBV7-2 and TRBJ1-1, is as follows: GAGVSQSPSNKVTEKGKDVELRCDPISGHTALYWYRQSLGQGLEFLIYFQGNSAPDKSGLPSDRFSAERTGGSVSTLTIQRTQQEDSAVYLCASSLAGQLLGAFFGQGTRLTVV.